A selection of T cell receptor beta chains follows, all from one sample in a study of blood T cell repertoires in COVID-19. Data came from immunoSEQ multiplex PCR; TCRdb stores just in-frame clones and leaves some out. The sample has nearly 200,000 clones, 70% to 90% seen once. Sequencing was performed on peripheral blood. Receptors originate from a woman aged 70-85 years with active or convalescent COVID-19. The CDR3 runs from the conserved cysteine through the conserved F or W. A D gene is named only where the DNA matches it firmly. Rows give clone size only sometimes, using once, few, many, or a class for an expanded clone.

J	V	D	size	DNA	CDR3
TRBJ2-5	TRBV7-7	TRBD2	-	TGTGCTAGCAGCCCGGGACTAGCGGGAGGGCCGTCAGAGACCCAGTACTTC	CASSPGLAGGPSETQYF
TRBJ2-7	TRBV19	-	-	TGTGCCAGTAGTAAAGACAACAACTACGAGCAGTACTTC	CASSKDNNYEQYF
TRBJ2-7	TRBV7-6	-	-	TGTGCCAGCAGCTTAGGTCAGGGGAGCGGCGAGCAGTACTTC	CASSLGQGSGEQYF
TRBJ1-1	TRBV5-1	TRBD1	-	TGCGCCAGCAGCTTGGCGGGGACAGGGGCTGGTGGCACTGAAGCTTTCTTT	CASSLAGTGAGGTEAFF
TRBJ1-4	TRBV10-3	TRBD1	-	TGTGCCATCTCCGGGACAGGGAATGAAAAACTGTTTTTT	CAISGTGNEKLFF
TRBJ2-1	TRBV4-1	TRBD2	-	TGCGCCAGCAGCCTCCGCCAGGGGGGACTAGCGGGAAACAATGAGCAGTTCTTC	CASSLRQGGLAGNNEQFF
TRBJ2-5	TRBV11-3	-	-	TGTGCCAGCAGCTTAGGGTGGGCGAAGACCCAGTACTTC	CASSLGWAKTQYF
TRBJ2-3	TRBV19	-	once	TGTGCCAGTAGTATTCGCGCTGGAGGGGGCGGCACCCGGCGAGATACGCAGTATTTT	CASSIRAGGGGTRRDTQYF
TRBJ1-2	TRBV6-4	TRBD1	-	TGTGCCAGCTTATGCCGGGACAGGGGGTATGGCTACACCTTC	CASLCRDRGYGYTF
TRBJ2-1	TRBV7-3	TRBD1	-	TGTGCCAGCAGCTTAAACGGGCCAGGGGGCCCCTCCTACAATGAGCAGTTCTTC	CASSLNGPGGPSYNEQFF
TRBJ2-5	TRBV25-1	-	-	TGTGCCAGCAGTGCCCGTGGGCGCCGCGAGACCCAGTACTTC	CASSARGRRETQYF